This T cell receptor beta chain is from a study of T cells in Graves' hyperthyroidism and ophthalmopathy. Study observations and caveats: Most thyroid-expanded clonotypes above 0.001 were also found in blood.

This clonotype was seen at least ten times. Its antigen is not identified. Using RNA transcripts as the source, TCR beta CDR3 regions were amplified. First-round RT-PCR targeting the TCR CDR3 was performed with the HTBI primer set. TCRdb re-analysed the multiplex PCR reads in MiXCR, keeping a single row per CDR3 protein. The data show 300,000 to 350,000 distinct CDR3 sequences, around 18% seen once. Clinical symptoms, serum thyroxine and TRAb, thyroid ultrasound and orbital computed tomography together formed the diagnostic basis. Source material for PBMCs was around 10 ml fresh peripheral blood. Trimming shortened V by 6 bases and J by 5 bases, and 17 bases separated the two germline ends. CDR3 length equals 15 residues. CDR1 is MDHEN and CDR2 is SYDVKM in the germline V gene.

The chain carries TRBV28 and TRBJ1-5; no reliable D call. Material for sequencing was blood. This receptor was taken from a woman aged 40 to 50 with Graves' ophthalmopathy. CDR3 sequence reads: CASSRLDTTDQPQHF. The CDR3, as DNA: TGTGCCAGCAGCCGACTCGACACAACTGATCAGCCCCAGCATTTT.